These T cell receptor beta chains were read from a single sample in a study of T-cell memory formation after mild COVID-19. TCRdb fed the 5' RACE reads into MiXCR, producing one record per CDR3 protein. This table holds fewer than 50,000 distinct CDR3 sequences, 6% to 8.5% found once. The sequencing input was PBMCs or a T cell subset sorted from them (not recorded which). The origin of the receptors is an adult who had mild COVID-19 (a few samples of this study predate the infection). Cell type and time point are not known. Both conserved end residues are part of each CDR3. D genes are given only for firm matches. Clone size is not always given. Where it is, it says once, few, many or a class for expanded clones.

TGCAGTGCTAGAGGAAGCTTGAACACTGAAGCTTTCTTT	CSARGSLNTEAFF	TRBJ1-1	NA	TRBV20-1	NA
TGTGCCAGCAGCCACTCCCCCCTGGCTGGTGCTTTAGATACGCAGTATTTT	CASSHSPLAGALDTQYF	TRBJ2-3	NA	TRBV3-1	many
TGCGCCAGCAAAGGACAGGGGGGATTAAGCTCCTACAATGAGCAGTTCTTC	CASKGQGGLSSYNEQFF	TRBJ2-1	TRBD1	TRBV5-1	many
TGTGCCAGCAGTCCCCGGGTCGACTATAATTCACCCCTCCACTTT	CASSPRVDYNSPLHF	TRBJ1-6	NA	TRBV12-3/TRBV12-4	many
TGTGCCAGCAGACAGGGTTTGGAGACCCAGTACTTC	CASRQGLETQYF	TRBJ2-5	NA	TRBV7-2	many
TGTGCCAGCAGTTACTCGAAGACTAGCGGGGTTACCGGGGAGCTGTTTTTT	CASSYSKTSGVTGELFF	TRBJ2-2	TRBD2	TRBV6-5	few
TGCGCCAGCAGTGTGGGGCTAGGAAGTTACGAGCAGTACTTC	CASSVGLGSYEQYF	TRBJ2-7	NA	TRBV5-1	many
TGCGCCAGCAGTGAGTTTACACGGAGCTCCTATAATTCACCCCTCCACTTT	CASSEFTRSSYNSPLHF	TRBJ1-6	NA	TRBV10-1	NA
TGTGCCAGCAGCTCGGGACTAGCGGGGCCTGGGGATACGCAGTATTTT	CASSSGLAGPGDTQYF	TRBJ2-3	TRBD2	TRBV7-3	many
TGTGCCACGTCTTTGGGGGTGAACTCTGGGGCCAACGTCCTGACTTTC	CATSLGVNSGANVLTF	TRBJ2-6	NA	TRBV3-1	few